This T cell receptor beta chain was documented in a study of blood T cell repertoires in COVID-19. In the authors' methods: Estimation of nucleated cell counts was performed using reference gene primer amplification. Here immunoSEQ multiplex PCR was the method, and the copy in TCRdb shows in-frame clones only, minus some. V, J and clone size were drawn from that table, and D and trimming were deduced from the DNA. The sample includes about 180,000 clones, about four fifths seen only once; the top ten take roughly 6.3%. The V end lost 3 bases, the J end lost 1 base, and 11 bases lay between the germline ends. The CDR3 has 15 residues. CDR1 SGHTS and CDR2 YDEGEE come from the germline V gene. Only one count was recorded for this clone.

The receptor was isolated from a human donor in a cohort sampled during active COVID-19. This rearrangement joins TRBV5-8 to TRBJ1-5; D is undetermined. Sequencing input: peripheral blood. This CDR3 is CASSSGVQSNQPQHF. The CDR3 nucleotides are TGTGCCAGCAGCTCGGGAGTTCAGAGCAATCAGCCCCAGCATTTT.